Below are 21 T cell receptor beta chains sequenced from a single sample in a study of cytomegalovirus exposure and HLA in healthy donors. 60 Vbeta and 13 Jbeta primers were used in PCR. Assay: immunoSEQ multiplex PCR; the TCRdb copy retains only in-frame clones and omits some. This table holds approximately 130,000 clones, 65% to 90% found once. The specimen was PBMCs. These receptors were obtained from a man aged 50 to 59 in good health and CMV-seronegative.

The chain uses TRBV6-9 and TRBJ1-4; no firm D call. The CDR3 spans 15 residues. V lost 8 bases, J lost 0 bases, and 13 bases lay in between. Germline V gives CDR1 MNHGY, CDR2 SVAAGI. CDR3 protein: CASQRRSATNEKLFF. The CDR3 nucleotides read TGTGCCAGCCAGCGAAGGTCCGCAACTAATGAAAAACTGTTTTTT.

The chain uses TRBV2 and TRBJ1-4; possibly TRBD1 for D (5 bases). CDR1 SNHLY and CDR2 FYNNEI come from the germline V gene. The V end lost 8 bases, the J end lost 7 bases, and 20 bases lay between the germline ends. The CDR3 is 15 amino acids. CDR3 DNA sequence: TGTGCCAGCTCCCCCGGTGTGGGGCGCGGTGAAAAACTGTTTTTT. It translates to CASSPGVGRGEKLFF.

This clone was seen a single time. This sequence joins TRBV15 and TRBJ1-1; no clear D. CDR1 and CDR2 from the germline V gene are LNHNV and YYDKDF (reference sequence). Deletions cut 5 bases from V and 8 bases from J, with 9 bases between. The CDR3 has 11 amino acids. CDR3 amino acids: CATSRTAEAFF. Here the CDR3 DNA reads TGTGCCACCAGCCGGACTGCCGAAGCTTTCTTT.

The chain is built from TRBV30 and TRBJ1-5; D perhaps matches TRBD1 (6 bases). V dropped 0 bases and J dropped 9 bases, with 15 bases sitting between them. The CDR3 is 14 residues long. Germline CDR1 and CDR2: GTSNPN and SVGIG (reference sequence). CDR3 sequence (DNA): TGTGCCTGGAGTGTACGCGCCAGGGGATCGCCCCAGCATTTT. Amino acid sequence: CAWSVRARGSPQHF.

This sequence joins TRBV15 and TRBJ2-7; TRBD1 might be the D (6 bases). V was cut by 0 bases and J by 5 bases, with 8 bases left in between. CDR3 length equals 13 residues. Germline CDR1 and CDR2: LNHNV and YYDKDF (reference sequence). The CDR3 is CATSRDSGDEQYF. In DNA form, the CDR3 reads TGTGCCACCAGCAGAGATTCAGGGGACGAGCAGTACTTC.

The chain has TRBV5-4 and TRBJ2-2; 9 nucleotides align to TRBD2. V lost 0 bases and J lost 5; bases outside the gene matches: 14. Germline loops: CDR1 SGHNT, CDR2 YYREEE (reference sequence). The CDR3 has 19 amino acids. The CDR3 reads CASSLALFSGGASTGELFF. The DNA for the CDR3 is TGTGCCAGCAGCTTGGCCCTTTTTAGCGGGGGAGCCTCGACCGGGGAGCTGTTTTTT.

The gene calls are TRBV4-3 and TRBJ2-1; 8 nucleotides align to TRBD2. The CDR3 sequence is 16 residues long. Germline V gives CDR1 LGHNA, CDR2 YSLEER. V lost 1 base and J lost 1; bases outside the gene matches: 3. The CDR3 region is CASSQAPSGSYNEQFF. For the CDR3, the DNA is TGCGCCAGCAGCCAAGCGCCTAGCGGGTCCTACAATGAGCAGTTCTTC.

The chain recombines TRBV12-2 with TRBJ2-3; the D segment call TRBD2 is taken from the table without a DNA check. TRBV12-2 represents a pseudogene. The CDR3 has 18 residues. For the CDR3, the DNA is TGTGCAAGTCGCCCCCCCCCTCTAGCGGGGGGGGGCACAGATACGCAGTATTTT. This gives the protein CASRPPPLAGGGTDTQYF.

This clone has only a few counts. The DNA for the CDR3 is TGCGCCAGCAGCCCTAGAGGGAGACAGGGAGAATTAGGGAGGCTATCCTATGGCTACACCTTC. This codes for CASSPRGRQGELGRLSYGYTF. V usage is TRBV4-1 and J usage is TRBJ1-2; 7 nucleotides agree with TRBD1. After removal of 4 bases from V and 4 bases from J, the junction contained 27 bases not matched to a gene. The V gene's germline CDR1 is MGHRA and CDR2 YSYEKL. The CDR3 covers 21 residues.

V is TRBV2 and J is TRBJ1-1, with D possibly matching TRBD1 (6 bases). Germline CDR1 reads SNHLY; CDR2 reads FYNNEI. The germline V and J ends were trimmed by 7 bases and 3 bases, with 12 bases remaining between them. The CDR3 has 13 residues. This chain's CDR3 is CASTLDSHTEAFF. The DNA for the CDR3 is TGTGCCAGCACCTTGGACAGCCACACTGAAGCTTTCTTT.

The chain is built from TRBV29-1 and TRBJ1-2; 8 nucleotides agree with TRBD1. The CDR3 sequence is 12 residues long. V shed 3 bases and J 8 bases; nucleotides not matched to a gene: 5. CDR1 SQVTM and CDR2 ANQGSEA come from the germline V gene. The CDR3 is CSVDSGGEGYTF. The CDR3 DNA sequence: TGCAGCGTTGATTCAGGGGGCGAGGGCTACACCTTC.

The chain recombines TRBV12-5 with TRBJ2-7; tentative D call: TRBD1 (6 bases). CDR3 length equals 14 residues. The germline V gene has CDR1 LGHNT and CDR2 FRNRAP. Trimming stripped 6 bases from V and 0 bases from J, with 12 bases between. In DNA, the CDR3 is TGTGCTAGTGGCTTATACAGGGTCTCCTACGAGCAGTACTTC. This codes for CASGLYRVSYEQYF.

This clone was detected only a few times. The chain has TRBV5-5 and TRBJ1-1; D unresolved. This CDR3 is built from 14 residues. The germline V gene encodes CDR1 SGHKS and CDR2 YYEKEE (reference sequence). Trimming took off 3 bases at V and 6 bases at J, with 15 bases between the two ends. For the CDR3, the DNA is TGTGCCAGCAGCTCTGACCCCGCCGGGGCTGAAGCTTTCTTT. Translation: CASSSDPAGAEAFF.

J is TRBJ1-1 and V is TRBV5-1; no firm D call. CDR1 and CDR2 (germline): SGHRS, YFSETQ. V was trimmed by 2 bases and J by 2 bases, leaving 10 bases between them. This CDR3 is 14 amino acids long. The CDR3 is CASSFGQANTEAFF. In DNA form, the CDR3 reads TGCGCCAGCAGCTTTGGTCAGGCAAACACTGAAGCTTTCTTT.

Many counts were recorded for this clone. The chain links TRBV6-4 to TRBJ2-3, with TRBD2 identical over 12 bases. The CDR3 covers 15 residues. The V segment lost 4 bases and the J segment 3 bases; nucleotides outside the gene matches: 2. Germline CDR1 is MRHNA and CDR2 is SNTAGT. CDR3 region: CASSGLAGDTDTQYF. CDR3 DNA sequence: TGTGCCAGCAGTGGACTAGCGGGGGATACAGATACGCAGTATTTT.

This chain joins TRBV6-5 and TRBJ1-4; TRBD1 matches at 11 bases. CDR3 length: 15 residues. Germline-derived CDR1 and CDR2 are MNHEY and SVGAGI. After removal of 6 bases from V and 10 bases from J, the junction contained 10 bases not matched to a gene. Here the CDR3 reads CASRGTGTGGGKLFF. The CDR3 DNA is TGTGCCAGCAGAGGCACCGGGACAGGGGGGGGAAAACTGTTTTTT.

The chain joins TRBV6-6 to TRBJ1-4, with TRBD1 identical over 10 bases. Germline values: CDR1 MNHNY, CDR2 SVGAGI (reference sequence). V gave up 5 bases and J gave up 7 bases; unmatched junction bases: 4. The CDR3 spans 14 residues. CDR3 bases: TGTGCCAGCAGTGCCGGGACAGGGGCTGAAAAACTGTTTTTT. Encoded protein: CASSAGTGAEKLFF.

This chain connects TRBV5-1 to TRBJ1-1; possible D gene TRBD1, 5 bases. The CDR3 length is 13 residues. Per germline, CDR1 SGHRS and CDR2 YFSETQ. Trimming took 6 bases from V and 1 from J, leaving 10 bases between them. CDR3 in DNA: TGCGCCAGCACACAGGAGGGGAACACTGAAGCTTTCTTT. This encodes CASTQEGNTEAFF.

This chain uses TRBV27 with TRBJ1-2, with D unresolved. The V end was cut by 5 bases, the J end by 4 bases, with 14 bases between. The length of the CDR3 is 14 residues. The germline gives CDR1 MNHEY, CDR2 SMNVEV (reference sequence). CDR3: CASSPRGWGYGYTF. CDR3 nucleotides: TGTGCCAGCAGTCCCCGAGGGTGGGGCTATGGCTACACCTTC.

Here the CDR3 DNA reads TGCAGCGTTGAGATAAACAGGGGGCGCGTCTACAATGAGCAGTTCTTC. Translation: CSVEINRGRVYNEQFF. This rearrangement joins TRBV29-1 to TRBJ2-1; 9 bases line up with TRBD1. Trimming at V came to 3 bases and at J to 3 bases, leaving 9 bases not matched to a gene. The CDR3 runs to 16 residues. Germline V lookup: CDR1 SQVTM, CDR2 ANQGSEA.

The V call is TRBV9, the J call TRBJ2-7; TRBD2 matches at 8 bases. The CDR3 spans 15 residues. From germline, CDR1 is SGDLS and CDR2 YYNGEE. V shed 4 bases and J 3 bases; nucleotides not matched to a gene: 9. CDR3 sequence: CASSSFRGGLYEQYF. The CDR3 DNA is TGTGCCAGCAGCTCCTTTCGGGGGGGCCTCTACGAGCAGTACTTC.